This T cell receptor beta chain derives from a study of blood T cell repertoires in COVID-19. Study context: The United States, Italy and Spain supplied acute and convalescent COVID-19 samples. Nucleic acid was either cDNA or gDNA, and it came from T cells, B-cell-depleted T cells, or PBMCs.

In the study's own analysis: Researchers report that nucleated cell counts were estimated from reference gene primer amplification. Measured with immunoSEQ multiplex PCR; TCRdb has only the in-frame clones, and not every one. That table supplies the V and J calls and clone size; D and trimming were determined from the DNA. The sample lists 90,000 to 95,000 clones; more than 70% were seen once. On this clone: Germline is not matched at one junction end, which may reflect a read error.

CDR3 length: 17 amino acids. Per germline, CDR1 MNHNS and CDR2 SASEGT. V usage is TRBV6-1 and J usage is TRBJ1-2; D remains ambiguous. This sequence originates from a woman of 80 years or more with active COVID-19. Sample: peripheral blood. CDR3 region: CASSEVRERVIRSGHTF. CDR3 nucleotides: TGTGCCAGCAGTGAAGTGAGGGAAAGGGTGATCCGGAGTGGCCACACCTTC.